This is a list of T cell receptor beta chains from one sample in a study of identical twins. Using its own MiXCR run on the 5' RACE reads, TCRdb lists one record per CDR3 protein. Among some 300,000 distinct CDR3 sequences listed, over 9% were seen once. The same specimen was also included in a second study, on yellow fever vaccine responses in identical twins.

Input material: CD8+ T cells sorted from blood. Every receptor here comes from a woman aged 18-30 years in good health. The CDR3 runs from the conserved cysteine through the conserved F or W. A D gene is named only where the DNA matches it firmly. Clone size is shown for a subset of rows, as once, few, many or a class of expanded clone.

clone_size: many; v_call: TRBV28; d_call: TRBD2; j_call: TRBJ2-2; cdr3_aa: CASSSRLAGNTGELFF; cdr3_nt: TGTGCCAGCAGTTCGAGACTAGCGGGCAACACCGGGGAGCTGTTTTTT
clone_size: -; v_call: TRBV6-4; d_call: -; j_call: TRBJ2-1; cdr3_aa: CASSDTEVNEQFF; cdr3_nt: TGTGCCAGCAGTGACACCGAAGTCAATGAGCAGTTCTTC
clone_size: many; v_call: TRBV12-3/TRBV12-4; d_call: TRBD2; j_call: TRBJ2-1; cdr3_aa: CASSSLAGGPNEQFF; cdr3_nt: TGTGCCAGCAGTTCCCTAGCGGGGGGGCCCAATGAGCAGTTCTTC
clone_size: few; v_call: TRBV9; d_call: -; j_call: TRBJ2-2; cdr3_aa: CASSVPIQGMNTGELFF; cdr3_nt: TGTGCCAGCAGCGTCCCAATACAGGGAATGAACACCGGGGAGCTGTTTTTT
clone_size: -; v_call: TRBV6-2/TRBV6-3; d_call: -; j_call: TRBJ2-5; cdr3_aa: CATVDSNHIQETQYF; cdr3_nt: TGTGCCACCGTCGACTCGAACCACATACAAGAGACCCAGTACTTC
clone_size: -; v_call: TRBV5-1; d_call: TRBD2; j_call: TRBJ2-3; cdr3_aa: CASSFTTSAGYTDTQYF; cdr3_nt: TGCGCCAGCAGCTTCACTACTAGCGCAGGGTACACAGATACGCAGTATTTT
clone_size: few; v_call: TRBV27; d_call: -; j_call: TRBJ2-4; cdr3_aa: CASSAGQKNIQYF; cdr3_nt: TGTGCCAGCAGTGCCGGACAGAAAAACATTCAGTACTTC
clone_size: -; v_call: TRBV13; d_call: -; j_call: TRBJ2-5; cdr3_aa: CASSSPLAMAETQYF; cdr3_nt: TGTGCCAGCAGCTCCCCACTAGCTATGGCAGAGACCCAGTACTTC
clone_size: -; v_call: TRBV2; d_call: -; j_call: TRBJ2-1; cdr3_aa: CASLLRGENWGNEQFF; cdr3_nt: TGTGCCAGCCTCCTGAGGGGGGAGAACTGGGGCAATGAGCAGTTCTTC
clone_size: few; v_call: TRBV7-9; d_call: TRBD1; j_call: TRBJ2-7; cdr3_aa: CASSPPTGQGTYEQYF; cdr3_nt: TGTGCCAGCAGCCCCCCAACGGGACAGGGAACCTACGAGCAGTACTTC
clone_size: many; v_call: TRBV12-3/TRBV12-4; d_call: TRBD1; j_call: TRBJ2-5; cdr3_aa: CASSWTGEYQETQYF; cdr3_nt: TGTGCCAGCAGTTGGACAGGAGAGTACCAAGAGACCCAGTACTTC
clone_size: -; v_call: TRBV7-3; d_call: TRBD2; j_call: TRBJ2-1; cdr3_aa: CASSYLAGGTNEQFF; cdr3_nt: TGTGCCAGCAGCTACCTAGCGGGAGGCACCAATGAGCAGTTCTTC
clone_size: -; v_call: TRBV2; d_call: -; j_call: TRBJ1-1; cdr3_aa: CASSDTAEAFF; cdr3_nt: TGTGCCAGCAGTGACACAGCCGAAGCTTTCTTT
clone_size: -; v_call: TRBV10-3; d_call: -; j_call: TRBJ1-4; cdr3_aa: CAISETTNEKLFF; cdr3_nt: TGTGCCATCAGTGAGACAACTAATGAAAAACTGTTTTTT
clone_size: -; v_call: TRBV6-1; d_call: -; j_call: TRBJ2-3; cdr3_aa: CASSDEADTQYF; cdr3_nt: TGTGCCAGCAGTGATGAGGCAGATACGCAGTATTTT
clone_size: -; v_call: TRBV7-9; d_call: TRBD1; j_call: TRBJ2-1; cdr3_aa: CASSELTGDHYNEQFF; cdr3_nt: TGTGCCAGCAGCGAACTAACAGGGGACCATTACAATGAGCAGTTCTTC
clone_size: few; v_call: TRBV27; d_call: -; j_call: TRBJ1-6; cdr3_aa: CASSFGADSPLHF; cdr3_nt: TGTGCCAGCAGTTTCGGGGCGGATTCACCCCTCCACTTT
clone_size: few; v_call: TRBV6-1; d_call: -; j_call: TRBJ2-3; cdr3_aa: CASSVSRGRQVDTQYF; cdr3_nt: TGTGCCAGCAGCGTTTCTCGGGGGCGACAGGTAGATACGCAGTATTTT
clone_size: -; v_call: TRBV20-1; d_call: -; j_call: TRBJ2-7; cdr3_aa: CSARDLAGPYEQYF; cdr3_nt: TGCAGTGCTAGGGACCTGGCGGGCCCCTACGAGCAGTACTTC
clone_size: -; v_call: TRBV21-1; d_call: -; j_call: TRBJ2-5; cdr3_aa: CASSPGWGRQGRGETQYF; cdr3_nt: TGTGCCAGCAGCCCCGGTTGGGGTAGACAGGGGCGTGGAGAGACCCAGTACTTC
clone_size: -; v_call: TRBV20-1; d_call: -; j_call: TRBJ2-1; cdr3_aa: CSARVSPNEQFF; cdr3_nt: TGCAGTGCTAGGGTTAGCCCCAATGAGCAGTTCTTC
clone_size: -; v_call: TRBV12-3/TRBV12-4; d_call: TRBD1; j_call: TRBJ1-2; cdr3_aa: CASSFAGGIYGYTF; cdr3_nt: TGTGCCAGCAGTTTTGCAGGGGGGATCTATGGCTACACCTTC
clone_size: few; v_call: TRBV18; d_call: TRBD1; j_call: TRBJ2-1; cdr3_aa: CASSENPGGGTVQFF; cdr3_nt: TGTGCCAGCTCAGAAAATCCAGGGGGCGGTACGGTGCAGTTCTTC
clone_size: few; v_call: TRBV5-1; d_call: -; j_call: TRBJ2-3; cdr3_aa: CASSLASESTDTQYF; cdr3_nt: TGCGCCAGCAGCCTAGCTAGCGAAAGCACAGATACGCAGTATTTT
clone_size: -; v_call: TRBV6-5; d_call: -; j_call: TRBJ1-3; cdr3_aa: CASSYGEGDTIYF; cdr3_nt: TGTGCCAGCAGTTACGGGGAGGGGGACACCATATATTTT
clone_size: few; v_call: TRBV4-2; d_call: -; j_call: TRBJ2-2; cdr3_aa: CASSQGVAPSRTGELFF; cdr3_nt: TGTGCCAGCAGCCAAGGTGTGGCGCCAAGTCGGACCGGGGAGCTGTTTTTT
clone_size: many; v_call: TRBV12-3/TRBV12-4; d_call: -; j_call: TRBJ2-7; cdr3_aa: CASRKDFEQYF; cdr3_nt: TGTGCCAGCAGGAAGGATTTCGAGCAGTACTTC
clone_size: few; v_call: TRBV2; d_call: TRBD1; j_call: TRBJ2-6; cdr3_aa: CASIGTVFSGANVLTF; cdr3_nt: TGTGCCAGCATTGGGACAGTTTTCTCTGGGGCCAACGTCCTGACTTTC